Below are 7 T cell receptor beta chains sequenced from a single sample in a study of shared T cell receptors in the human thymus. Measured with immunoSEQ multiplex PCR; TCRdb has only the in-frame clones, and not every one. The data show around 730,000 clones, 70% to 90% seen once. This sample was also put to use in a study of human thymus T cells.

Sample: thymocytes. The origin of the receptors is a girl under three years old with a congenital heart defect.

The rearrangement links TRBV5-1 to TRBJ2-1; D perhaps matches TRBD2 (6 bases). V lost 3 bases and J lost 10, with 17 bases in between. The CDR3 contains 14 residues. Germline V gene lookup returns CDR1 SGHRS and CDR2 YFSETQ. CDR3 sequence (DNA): TGCGCCAGCAGCTCACCGGGGGAAGGTCAGGAGCAGTTCTTC. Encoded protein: CASSSPGEGQEQFF.

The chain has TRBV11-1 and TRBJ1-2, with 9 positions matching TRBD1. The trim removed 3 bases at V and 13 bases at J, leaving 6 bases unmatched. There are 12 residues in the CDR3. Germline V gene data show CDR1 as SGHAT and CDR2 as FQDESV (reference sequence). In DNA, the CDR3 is TGTGCCAGCAGCTTTGGGACAGGGTTAGGCACCTTC. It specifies CASSFGTGLGTF.

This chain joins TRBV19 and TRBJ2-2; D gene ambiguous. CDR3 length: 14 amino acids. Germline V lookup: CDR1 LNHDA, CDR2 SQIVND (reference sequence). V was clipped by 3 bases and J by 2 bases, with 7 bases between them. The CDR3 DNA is TGTGCCAGTAGTATTGGTACAAACACCGGGGAGCTGTTTTTT. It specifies CASSIGTNTGELFF.

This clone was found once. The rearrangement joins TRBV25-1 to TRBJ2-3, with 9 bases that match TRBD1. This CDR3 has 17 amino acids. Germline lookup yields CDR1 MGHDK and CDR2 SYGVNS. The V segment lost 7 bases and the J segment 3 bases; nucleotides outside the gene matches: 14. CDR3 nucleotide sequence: TGTGCCAGCACCCATTACCCCGGACAGGGGAGGACAGATACGCAGTATTTT. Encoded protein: CASTHYPGQGRTDTQYF.

CDR3 sequence reads: CAISDNAGIGNQPQHF. The CDR3 coding sequence is TGTGCCATCAGTGATAATGCAGGGATAGGCAATCAGCCCCAGCATTTT. This chain uses TRBV10-3 with TRBJ1-5; weak D call: TRBD1 (5 bases). The germline gives CDR1 ENHRY, CDR2 SYGVKD. V was pared by 3 bases and J by 2 bases, with 14 bases between. The CDR3 consists of 16 residues.

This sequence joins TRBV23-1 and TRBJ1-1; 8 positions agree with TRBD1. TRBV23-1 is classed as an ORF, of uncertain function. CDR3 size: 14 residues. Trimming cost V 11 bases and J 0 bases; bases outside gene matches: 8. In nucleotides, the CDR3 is TGCGCCGGAATAAACAGGGGGATGAACACTGAAGCTTTCTTT. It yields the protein CAGINRGMNTEAFF.

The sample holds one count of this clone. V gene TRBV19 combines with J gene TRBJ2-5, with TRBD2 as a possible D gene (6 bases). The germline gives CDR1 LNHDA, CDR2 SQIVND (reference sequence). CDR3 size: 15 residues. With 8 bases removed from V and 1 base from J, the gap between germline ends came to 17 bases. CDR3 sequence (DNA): TGTGCCAGTCTAACAGCGGACTACCTCCAAGAGACCCAGTACTTC. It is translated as CASLTADYLQETQYF.